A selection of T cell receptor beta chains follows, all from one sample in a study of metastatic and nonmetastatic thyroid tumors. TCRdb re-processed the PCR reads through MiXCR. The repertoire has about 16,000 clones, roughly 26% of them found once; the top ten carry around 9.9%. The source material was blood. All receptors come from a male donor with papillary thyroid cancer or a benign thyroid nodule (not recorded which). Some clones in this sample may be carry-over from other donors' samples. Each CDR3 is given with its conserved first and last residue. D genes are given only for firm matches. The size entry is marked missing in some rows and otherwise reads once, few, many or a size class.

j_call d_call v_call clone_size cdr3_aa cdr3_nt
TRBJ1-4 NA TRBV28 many CASSLSGVLNEKLFF TGTGCCAGCAGTTTAAGCGGGGTGCTTAATGAAAAACTGTTTTTT
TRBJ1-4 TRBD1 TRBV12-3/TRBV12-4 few CASNRGWTGHEELFF TGTGCCAGCAACCGGGGGTGGACAGGGCATGAAGAACTGTTTTTT
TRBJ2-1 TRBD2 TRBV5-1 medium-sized CASRSSGGIYNEQFF TGCGCCAGCAGGTCTAGCGGGGGGATTTACAATGAGCAGTTCTTC
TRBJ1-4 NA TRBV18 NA CASSPRGDEKLFF TGTGCCAGCTCCCCAAGGGGGGATGAAAAACTGTTTTTT
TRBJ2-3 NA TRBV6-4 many CASSLEGRDTQYF TGTGCCAGCAGCCTCGAGGGCCGAGATACGCAGTATTTT
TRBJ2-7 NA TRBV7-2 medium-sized CASSLAPPGTGVSEQYF TGTGCCAGCAGCTTAGCACCTCCCGGGACTGGGGTGAGCGAGCAGTACTTC
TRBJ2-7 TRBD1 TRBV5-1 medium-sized CASSFTGQGYEQYF TGCGCCAGCAGCTTTACGGGACAGGGATACGAGCAGTACTTC
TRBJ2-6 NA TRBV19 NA CASGQTFSGANVMTF TGTGCCAGTGGGCAAACTTTCTCTGGGGCAAACGTCATGACTTTC
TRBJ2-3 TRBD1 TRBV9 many CASSGGQGANTQYF TGTGCCAGCAGCGGCGGACAGGGGGCAAACACGCAGTATTTT
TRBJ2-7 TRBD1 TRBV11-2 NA CASSQGTGQEQYF TGTGCCAGCAGCCAAGGGACAGGGCAGGAGCAGTACTTC
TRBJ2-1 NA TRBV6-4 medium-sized CASSDRDGHYNEQFF TGTGCCAGCAGTGACAGGGACGGACACTACAATGAGCAGTTCTTC
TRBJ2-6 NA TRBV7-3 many CASSYDTTSGANVLTF TGTGCCAGCAGCTACGACACGACGTCTGGGGCCAACGTCCTGACTTTC
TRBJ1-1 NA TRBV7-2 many CASSLAVQRGNTEAFF TGTGCCAGCAGCTTAGCCGTCCAGAGGGGGAACACTGAAGCTTTCTTT
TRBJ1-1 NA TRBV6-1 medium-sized CASSEAGHTEAFF TGTGCCAGCAGTGAAGCGGGACACACTGAAGCTTTCTTT
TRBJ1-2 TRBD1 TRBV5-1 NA CASSLAGQGLSNYGYTF TGCGCCAGCAGCTTGGCCGGACAGGGCCTCTCTAACTATGGCTACACCTTC
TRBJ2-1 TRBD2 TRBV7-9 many CASSHSGRGEQFF TGTGCCAGCAGCCATAGCGGGAGGGGCGAGCAGTTCTTC
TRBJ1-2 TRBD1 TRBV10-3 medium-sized CAMTGDRNYGYTF TGTGCCATGACTGGGGACAGGAACTATGGCTACACCTTC
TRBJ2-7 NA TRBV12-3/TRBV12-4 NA CASSPPGDIHYEQYF TGTGCCAGCAGTCCCCCGGGGGACATCCACTACGAGCAGTACTTC
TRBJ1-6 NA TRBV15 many CATSRDRKNSPLHF TGTGCCACCAGCAGAGATCGAAAGAATTCACCCCTCCACTTT
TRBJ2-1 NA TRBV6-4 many CASSDSGGGPNEQFF TGTGCCAGCAGTGACTCGGGGGGGGGCCCCAATGAGCAGTTCTTC
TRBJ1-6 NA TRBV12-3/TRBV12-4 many CASSLAVSSYNSPLHF TGTGCCAGCAGTTTAGCGGTGAGCTCCTATAATTCACCCCTCCACTTT
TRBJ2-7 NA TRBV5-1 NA CASSLELEGQYF TGCGCCAGCAGCCTGGAACTTGAGGGTCAGTACTTC
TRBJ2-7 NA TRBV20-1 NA CSAPPHGQGLTSYEQYF TGCAGTGCTCCCCCCCACGGACAGGGACTAACTAGCTACGAGCAGTACTTC
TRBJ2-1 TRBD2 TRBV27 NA CASIGGYQWNEQFF TGTGCCAGCATCGGGGGGTATCAGTGGAATGAGCAGTTCTTC
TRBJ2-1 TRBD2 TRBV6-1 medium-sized CASSEAAGGGSYNEQFF TGTGCCAGCAGTGAAGCAGCGGGGGGCGGCTCCTACAATGAGCAGTTCTTC
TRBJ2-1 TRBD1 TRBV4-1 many CASSPGQGKPSSSYNEQFF TGCGCCAGCAGCCCGGGACAGGGAAAACCTAGCAGCTCCTACAATGAGCAGTTCTTC
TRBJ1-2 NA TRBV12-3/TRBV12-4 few CASSLATGNYGYTF TGTGCCAGCAGTTTAGCTACAGGGAACTATGGCTACACCTTC